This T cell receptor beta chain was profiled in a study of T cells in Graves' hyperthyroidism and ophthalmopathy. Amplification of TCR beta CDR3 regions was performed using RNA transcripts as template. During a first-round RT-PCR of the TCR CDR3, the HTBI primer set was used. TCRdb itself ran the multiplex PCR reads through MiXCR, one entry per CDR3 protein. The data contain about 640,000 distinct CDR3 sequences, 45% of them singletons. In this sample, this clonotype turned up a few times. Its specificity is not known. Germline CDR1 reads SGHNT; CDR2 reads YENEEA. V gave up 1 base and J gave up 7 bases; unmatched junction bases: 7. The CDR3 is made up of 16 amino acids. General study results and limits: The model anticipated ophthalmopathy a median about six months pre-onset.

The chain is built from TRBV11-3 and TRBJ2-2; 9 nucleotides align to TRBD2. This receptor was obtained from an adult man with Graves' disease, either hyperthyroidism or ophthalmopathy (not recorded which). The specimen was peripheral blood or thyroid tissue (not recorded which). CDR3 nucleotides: TGTGCCAGCAGCTTAGTCCACCTAGCGGGGAACGGGGAGCTGTTTTTT. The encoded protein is CASSLVHLAGNGELFF.